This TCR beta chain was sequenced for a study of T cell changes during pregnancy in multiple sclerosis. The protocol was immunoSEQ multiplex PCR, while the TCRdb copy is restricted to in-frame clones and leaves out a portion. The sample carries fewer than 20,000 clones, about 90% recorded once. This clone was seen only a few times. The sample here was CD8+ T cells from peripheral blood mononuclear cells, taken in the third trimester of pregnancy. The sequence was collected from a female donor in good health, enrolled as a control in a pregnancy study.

The CDR3, as DNA: TGTGCCAGCAGTCAATCGGGGGTCGGCATGAACACTGAAGCTTTCTTT. Translated: CASSQSGVGMNTEAFF. This rearrangement joins TRBV7-8 to TRBJ1-1, with D tentatively TRBD1 (5 bases). The CDR3 runs to 16 residues. The ends were cut back, 6 bases at V and 0 bases at J, with 17 bases in the middle. From germline, CDR1 is SGHVS and CDR2 FQNEAQ.